Listed here are 14 T cell receptor beta chains from one sample, sequenced in a study of somatic mutations in cytotoxic T cells in rheumatoid arthritis. Sequenced by immunoSEQ multiplex PCR; TCRdb stores in-frame clones only, minus some. The sample carries roughly 9,800 clones, 89% recorded once. Sequencing input: CD4+ T cells sorted from blood. These receptors all come from a woman aged 18 to 35 with rheumatoid arthritis.

The chain employs TRBV5-1 and TRBJ2-7; 7 positions match TRBD1. Germline CDR1 and CDR2: SGHRS and YFSETQ. The CDR3 contains 14 residues. V was clipped by 4 bases and J by 6 bases; unmatched bases: 10. The CDR3 coding sequence is TGCGCCAGCAGCGGCCCGGGACAGCTCTCCGAGCAGTACTTC. This sequence encodes CASSGPGQLSEQYF.

This chain links TRBV5-1 with TRBJ2-1; D gene ambiguous. The germline CDR1 and CDR2 sequences are SGHRS and YFSETQ. The V and J ends lost 2 bases and 3 bases respectively, with 12 bases between them. This CDR3 comprises 15 residues. CDR3 sequence reads: CASSLTTTGYNEQFF. For the CDR3, the DNA is TGCGCCAGCAGCTTAACCACGACTGGCTACAATGAGCAGTTCTTC. Using reference TRBV5-1 and TRBJ2-1 for the parts outside the CDR3, the full variable domain is KAGVTQTPRYLIKTRGQQVTLSCSPISGHRSVSWYQQTPGQGLQFLFEYFSETQRNKGNFPGRFSGRQFSNSRSEMNVSTLELGDSALYLCASSLTTTGYNEQFFGPGTRLTVL.

CDR3 sequence reads: CASSEAQRGNSNQPQHF. The CDR3 DNA follows: TGTGCCAGCAGTGAAGCGCAGCGGGGGAATAGCAATCAGCCCCAGCATTTT. V is TRBV6-1 and J is TRBJ1-5; a weak D match, TRBD1 (5 bases). This CDR3 has 17 residues. CDR1 and CDR2 from the germline V gene are MNHNS and SASEGT. V was clipped by 0 bases and J by 0 bases, with 12 bases between them.

V is TRBV6-4 and J is TRBJ2-1; 10 positions agree with TRBD2. The CDR3 sequence is 15 residues long. Germline lookup yields CDR1 MRHNA and CDR2 SNTAGT. With V trimmed by 4 bases and J by 9 bases, 9 bases remained unmatched. CDR3 DNA sequence: TGTGCCAGCAGTGGCTCTAGCGGGAGTCTAGGTGAGCAGTTCTTC. Amino acid sequence: CASSGSSGSLGEQFF.

This chain's CDR3 is CASSNRDRRATEAFF. CDR3 in DNA: TGTGCCAGCAGTAATAGGGACAGGCGTGCCACTGAAGCTTTCTTT. The rearrangement uses TRBV6-5 and TRBJ1-1, with 8 bases identical to TRBD1. The CDR3 is 15 amino acids. CDR1 and CDR2 (germline): MNHEY, SVGAGI. J was trimmed by 4 bases and V by 5 bases; bases with no gene match: 9.

The chain recombines TRBV6-5 with TRBJ2-3; D uncertain. The CDR3 loop spans 13 amino acids. The V gene lost 0 bases and the J gene lost 5 bases, with 6 bases spanning the gap. Germline V lookup: CDR1 MNHEY, CDR2 SVGAGI. The CDR3: CASSYSGGDTQYF. In DNA form, the CDR3 reads TGTGCCAGCAGTTACTCTGGCGGAGATACGCAGTATTTT.

This chain connects TRBV19 to TRBJ1-2, with D tentatively TRBD1 (6 bases). Germline V gives CDR1 LNHDA, CDR2 SQIVND (reference sequence). The CDR3 runs to 14 residues. V lost 3 bases and J lost 0, with 8 bases in between. The DNA for the CDR3 is TGTGCCAGTAGTATTCAGGGGACTAACTATGGCTACACCTTC. It encodes CASSIQGTNYGYTF.

V usage is TRBV4-3 and J usage is TRBJ1-1; D uncertain. From germline, CDR1 is LGHNA and CDR2 YSLEER. Trimming shortened V by 5 bases and J by 1 base, and 11 bases separated the two germline ends. The CDR3 length is 14 residues. CDR3 coding DNA: TGCGCCAGCAGCAATTTGACGGGGAACACTGAAGCTTTCTTT. Amino acids: CASSNLTGNTEAFF.

On this clone itself: The junction does not match germline at one end; this may be a read error. CDR3 residues: CASSLDAGYEQYF. As DNA, the CDR3 is TGTGCTAGCAGCTTAGACGCAGGCTACGAGCAGTACTTC. The chain joins TRBV7-7 to TRBJ2-7; no reliable D call. CDR3 size: 13 residues. Germline assignment: CDR1 SSHAT and CDR2 FNYEAQ (reference sequence).

The J gene is TRBJ2-6, the V gene TRBV5-4; 7 positions agree with TRBD2. V was clipped by 4 bases and J by 0 bases; unmatched bases: 4. The CDR3 covers 16 residues. Germline CDR1 SGHNT, CDR2 YYREEE (reference sequence). The CDR3 region has the DNA TGTGCCAGCAGCCTCAGCGGGGTCTCTGGGGCCAACGTCCTGACTTTC. This sequence encodes CASSLSGVSGANVLTF.

The rearrangement links TRBV30 to TRBJ1-2; D perhaps matches TRBD1 (5 bases). The germline V gene encodes CDR1 GTSNPN and CDR2 SVGIG (reference sequence). V lost 4 bases, J lost 13 bases, and 19 bases lay in between. This CDR3 is 12 amino acids long. The CDR3 nucleotides are TGTGCCTGGATGATTCGTGAGGGGAGGTGCACCTTC. This encodes CAWMIREGRCTF.

Details on this clone: A read error may account for a junction end that differs from germline. The CDR3 reads CASSLDPWKQGASSLHF. The CDR3, as DNA: TGTGCCAGCAGCTTAGATCCTTGGAAACAGGGGGCTTCATCCCTCCACTTT. The chain links TRBV7-9 to TRBJ1-6; 9 bases fit TRBD1. This CDR3 is 17 amino acids long. The germline V gene has CDR1 SEHNR and CDR2 FQNEAQ (reference sequence).

V gene TRBV4-3 combines with J gene TRBJ2-7; 8 bases line up with TRBD2. The germline CDR1 and CDR2 sequences are LGHNA and YSLEER. Trimming took 0 bases from V and 6 from J; bases not matched to a gene: 7. The CDR3 runs to 15 residues. CDR3 residues: CASSQDHSGSFEQYF. In nucleotides, the CDR3 is TGCGCCAGCAGCCAAGATCACAGCGGGAGTTTCGAGCAGTACTTC.

The J gene is TRBJ2-1, the V gene TRBV7-9; a weak D match, TRBD2 (5 bases). V was clipped by 10 bases and J by 1 base, with 11 bases between them. CDR3 size: 13 residues. Germline loops: CDR1 SEHNR, CDR2 FQNEAQ (reference sequence). CDR3 nucleotide sequence: TGTGCCACACCGACTATTTCCTACAATGAGCAGTTCTTC. This translates into CATPTISYNEQFF.